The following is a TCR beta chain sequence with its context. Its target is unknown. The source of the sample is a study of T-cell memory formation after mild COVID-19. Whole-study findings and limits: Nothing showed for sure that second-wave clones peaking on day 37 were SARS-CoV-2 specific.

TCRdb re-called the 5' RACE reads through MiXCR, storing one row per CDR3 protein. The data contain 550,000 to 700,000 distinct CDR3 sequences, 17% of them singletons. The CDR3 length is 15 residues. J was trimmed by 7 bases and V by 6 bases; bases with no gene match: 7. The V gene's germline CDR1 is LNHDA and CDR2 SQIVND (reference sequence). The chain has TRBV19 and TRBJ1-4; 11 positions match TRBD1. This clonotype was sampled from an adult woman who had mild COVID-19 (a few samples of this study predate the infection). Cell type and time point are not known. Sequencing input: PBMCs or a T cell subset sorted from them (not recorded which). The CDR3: CASSGQGAMGEKLFF. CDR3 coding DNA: TGTGCCAGTAGCGGACAGGGGGCGATGGGTGAAAAACTGTTTTTT.